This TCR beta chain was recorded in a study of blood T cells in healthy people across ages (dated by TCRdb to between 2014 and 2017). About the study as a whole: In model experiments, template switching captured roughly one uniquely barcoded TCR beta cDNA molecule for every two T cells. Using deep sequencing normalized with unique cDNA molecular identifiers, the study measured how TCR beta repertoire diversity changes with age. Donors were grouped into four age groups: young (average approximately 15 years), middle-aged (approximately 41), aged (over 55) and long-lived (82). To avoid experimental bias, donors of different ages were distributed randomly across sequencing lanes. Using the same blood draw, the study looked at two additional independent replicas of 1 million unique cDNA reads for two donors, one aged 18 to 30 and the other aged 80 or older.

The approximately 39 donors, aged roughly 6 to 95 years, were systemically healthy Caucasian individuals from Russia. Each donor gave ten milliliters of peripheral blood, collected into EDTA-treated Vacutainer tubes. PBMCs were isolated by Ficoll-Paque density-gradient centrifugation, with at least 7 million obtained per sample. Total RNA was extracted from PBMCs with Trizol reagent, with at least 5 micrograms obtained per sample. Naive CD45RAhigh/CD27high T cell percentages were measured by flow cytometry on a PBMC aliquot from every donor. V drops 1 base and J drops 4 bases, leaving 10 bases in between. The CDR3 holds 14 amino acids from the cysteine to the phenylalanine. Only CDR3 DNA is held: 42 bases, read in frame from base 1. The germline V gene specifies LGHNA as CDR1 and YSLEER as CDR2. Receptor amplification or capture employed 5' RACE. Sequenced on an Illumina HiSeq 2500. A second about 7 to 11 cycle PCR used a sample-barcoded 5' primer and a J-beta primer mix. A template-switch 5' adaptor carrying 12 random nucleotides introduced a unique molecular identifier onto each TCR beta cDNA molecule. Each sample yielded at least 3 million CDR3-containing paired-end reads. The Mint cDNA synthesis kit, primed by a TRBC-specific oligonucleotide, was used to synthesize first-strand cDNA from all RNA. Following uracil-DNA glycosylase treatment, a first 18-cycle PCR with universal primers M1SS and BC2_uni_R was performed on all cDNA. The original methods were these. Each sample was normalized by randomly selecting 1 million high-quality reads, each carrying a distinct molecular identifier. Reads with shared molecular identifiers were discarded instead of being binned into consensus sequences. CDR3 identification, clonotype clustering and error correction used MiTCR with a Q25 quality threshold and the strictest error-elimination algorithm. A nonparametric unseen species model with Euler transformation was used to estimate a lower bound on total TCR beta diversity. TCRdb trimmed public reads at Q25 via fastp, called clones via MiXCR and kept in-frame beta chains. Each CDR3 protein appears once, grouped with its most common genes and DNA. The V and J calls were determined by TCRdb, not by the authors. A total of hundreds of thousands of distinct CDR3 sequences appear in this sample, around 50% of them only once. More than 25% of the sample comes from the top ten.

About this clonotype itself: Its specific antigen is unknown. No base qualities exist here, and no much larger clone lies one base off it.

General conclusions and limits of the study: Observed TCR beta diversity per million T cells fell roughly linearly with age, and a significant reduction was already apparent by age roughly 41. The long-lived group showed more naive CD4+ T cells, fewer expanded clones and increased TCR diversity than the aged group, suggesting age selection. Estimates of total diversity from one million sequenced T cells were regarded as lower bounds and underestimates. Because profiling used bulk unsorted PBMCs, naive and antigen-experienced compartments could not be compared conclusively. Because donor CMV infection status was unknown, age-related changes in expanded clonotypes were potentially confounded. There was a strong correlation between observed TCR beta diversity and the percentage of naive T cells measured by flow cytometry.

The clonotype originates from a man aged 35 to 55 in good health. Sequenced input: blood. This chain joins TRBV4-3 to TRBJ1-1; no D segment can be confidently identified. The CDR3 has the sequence CASSQGDIFTEAFF. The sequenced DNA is TGCGCCAGCAGCCAAGGTGACATTTTCACTGAAGCTTTCTTT.